Below, 31 T cell receptor beta chains from the same sample are listed, as sequenced in a study of blood T cells in healthy people across ages. Alongside a J-beta primer mix, a sample-barcoded 5' primer served in a second PCR lasting about 7 to 12 cycles. MiXCR, run by TCRdb on the 5' RACE reads, gives a single entry per CDR3 protein. This sample has approximately 1,700,000 distinct CDR3 sequences; 30% to 40% occur once, and the top ten carry roughly 23%. Sequencing was performed on blood. These receptor sequences come from a human donor in good health.

This clonotype has just one count. V is TRBV29-1 and J is TRBJ2-3; D is ambiguous. The V end was cut by 3 bases, the J end by 1 base, with 11 bases between. The CDR3 is 14 residues long. Germline CDR1 is SQVTM and CDR2 is ANQGSEA. DNA for the CDR3: TGCAGCGTTGACCAGCCTCAGGGCACAGATACGCAGTATTTT. Its protein is CSVDQPQGTDTQYF.

The J gene is TRBJ2-4, the V gene TRBV3-1, with unresolved D. The CDR3 loop spans 18 amino acids. Germline V lookup: CDR1 LGHDT, CDR2 YNNKEL (reference sequence). The germline V and J ends were trimmed by 0 bases and 0 bases, with 15 bases remaining between them. CDR3: CASSQEGPGTLAKNIQYF. The CDR3 DNA is TGTGCCAGCAGCCAAGAAGGCCCAGGTACCCTAGCCAAAAACATTCAGTACTTC.

This chain connects TRBV7-2 to TRBJ2-3; the match to TRBD2 covers 7 bases. Germline trimming cut 5 bases from V and 8 bases from J; bases unmatched to any gene: 10. CDR1 SGHTA and CDR2 FQGNSA come from the germline V gene. This CDR3 has 14 amino acids. The CDR3 here is CASSPAGGLSTQYF. CDR3 DNA sequence: TGTGCCAGCAGCCCCGCCGGGGGGTTGAGTACGCAGTATTTT.

The chain joins TRBV20-1 to TRBJ2-1; D is perhaps TRBD2 (6 bases). The V end lost 0 bases, the J end lost 8 bases, and 17 bases lay between the germline ends. This CDR3 region has 15 residues. The germline V gene has CDR1 DFQATT and CDR2 SNEGSKA (reference sequence). The CDR3 region has the DNA TGCAGTGCTAGAGACCCTCGGGGGTTCGGAGATGAGCAGTTCTTC. Encoded protein: CSARDPRGFGDEQFF.

V usage is TRBV7-9 and J usage is TRBJ2-1; possibly TRBD1 or TRBD2 for D (5 bases each). Trimming shortened V by 2 bases and J by 4 bases, and 15 bases separated the two germline ends. Germline CDR1 SEHNR, CDR2 FQNEAQ (reference sequence). The CDR3 is 16 residues long. CDR3 in DNA: TGTGCCAGCAGCTTACGGGGCAGGGACCCTTACAATGAGCAGTTCTTC. Translated: CASSLRGRDPYNEQFF. Full variable domain (missing parts from reference TRBV7-9 and TRBJ2-1): DTGVSQNPRHKITKRGQNVTFRCDPISEHNRLYWYRQTLGQGPEFLTYFQNEAQLEKSRLLSDRFSAERPKGSFSTLEIQRTEQGDSAMYLCASSLRGRDPYNEQFFGPGTRLTVL.

The chain has TRBV28 and TRBJ2-7, with 10 positions matching TRBD1. Losses at the gene ends were 7 bases for V and 4 bases for J; bases not matched to a gene: 10. The length of the CDR3 is 15 residues. Germline V gives CDR1 MDHEN, CDR2 SYDVKM. The CDR3: CASMLDRGLFYEQYF. Written as DNA, the CDR3 is TGTGCCAGCATGCTAGACAGGGGGCTATTTTACGAGCAGTACTTC. Complete variable domain (other parts from reference TRBV28 and TRBJ2-7): DVKVTQSSRYLVKRTGEKVFLECVQDMDHENMFWYRQDPGLGLRLIYFSYDVKMKEKGDIPEGYSVSREKKERFSLILESASTNQTSMYLCASMLDRGLFYEQYFGPGTRLTVT.

Written as DNA, the CDR3 is TGCGCCAGCAGCTTGGAGATGGACAGGTGGGACGAGCAGTACTTC. Encoded protein: CASSLEMDRWDEQYF. The chain employs TRBV5-1 and TRBJ2-7; 7 nucleotides agree with TRBD1. Germline CDR1 reads SGHRS; CDR2 reads YFSETQ. The CDR3 sequence is 15 residues long. V lost 0 bases to trimming and J lost 5 bases; unmatched junction nucleotides: 8.

The rearrangement joins TRBV6-1 to TRBJ1-2; TRBD1 might be the D (5 bases). Germline assignment: CDR1 MNHNS and CDR2 SASEGT. The CDR3 is 11 residues long. The CDR3 loop is CTTTTEGSYTF. DNA for the CDR3: TGTACCACTACGACAGAGGGGAGCTACACCTTC.

This clonotype has just a few counts. The V and J genes are TRBV12-3 or TRBV12-4 and TRBJ2-7; 10 bases map to TRBD1. The trim removed 3 bases at V and 5 bases at J, leaving 10 bases unmatched. The CDR3 covers 16 residues. CDR3 sequence: CASSFWSGTGADEQYF. CDR3 in DNA: TGTGCCAGCAGTTTTTGGTCAGGGACAGGGGCCGACGAGCAGTACTTC.

The J gene is TRBJ2-1, the V gene TRBV29-1, with D possibly being TRBD1 (6 bases). The CDR3 is made up of 14 amino acids. CDR1 and CDR2 (germline): SQVTM, ANQGSEA. The V end lost 6 bases, the J end lost 8 bases, and 20 bases lay between the germline ends. This CDR3 is CSVLDRFPIYEQFF. The CDR3 coding sequence is TGCAGCGTCCTAGACAGGTTCCCGATTTATGAGCAGTTCTTC.

The chain carries TRBV4-2 and TRBJ1-5, with D perhaps matching TRBD1 (6 bases). Germline CDR1 and CDR2: LGHNA and YNFKEQ. V was shortened by 4 bases and J by 5 bases, with 15 bases between the two germline ends. This CDR3 has 15 residues. The CDR3 sequence is CASSRNRVGDQPQHF. The DNA of the CDR3 is TGTGCCAGCAGCCGGAACAGGGTTGGGGATCAGCCCCAGCATTTT.

About this clonotype: At one boundary the junction diverges from the germline segment, which might be a read error. The J gene is TRBJ2-1, the V gene TRBV9; perhaps TRBD1 as D (6 bases). Germline assignment: CDR1 SGDLS and CDR2 YYNGEE. This CDR3 spans 16 amino acids. The CDR3 nucleotides read TGTGTCAGCAGCCCCCAGGGGAACAGTTTATACGATGAGCAGTTCTTC. Translating gives CVSSPQGNSLYDEQFF.

The chain couples TRBV12-3 or TRBV12-4 to TRBJ2-3; possibly TRBD2 for D (5 bases). Trimming cost V 9 bases and J 4 bases, with 17 bases left between them. This CDR3 is 14 amino acids long. CDR3 coding DNA: TGTGCCAGTTGCTACCGGGGTCAACCAGATACGCAGTATTTT. This encodes CASCYRGQPDTQYF.

The chain recombines TRBV2 with TRBJ2-3; D gene unclear. CDR3 size: 14 residues. The germline CDR1 and CDR2 sequences are SNHLY and FYNNEI. The V and J ends lost 6 bases and 5 bases respectively, with 15 bases between them. CDR3 nucleotide sequence: TGTGCCAGCAGGGATAGGATCGGCATAGATACGCAGTATTTT. It translates to CASRDRIGIDTQYF.

The CDR3 nucleotides are TGCAGCGTGTGGACCGTCGGGCAGCCCCAGCATTTT. Translated: CSVWTVGQPQHF. This chain links TRBV29-1 with TRBJ1-5; D unclear. Germline V gives CDR1 SQVTM, CDR2 ANQGSEA. Trimming pared 6 bases from V and 7 bases from J, leaving 13 bases between. This CDR3 comprises 12 residues.

This clonotype was found a few times. The V call is TRBV19, the J call TRBJ1-1; D is possibly TRBD1 (5 bases). Per the germline V gene, CDR1 is LNHDA and CDR2 is SQIVND (reference sequence). The CDR3 extends over 14 amino acids. V gave up 1 base and J gave up 1 base, with 7 bases separating them. The CDR3 nucleotides are TGTGCCAGTAGTATAGTAGGGGAGAACACTGAAGCTTTCTTT. This gives the protein CASSIVGENTEAFF.

The chain uses TRBV7-2 and TRBJ2-5, with D perhaps TRBD2 (7 bases). Per germline, CDR1 SGHTA and CDR2 FQGNSA. V was shortened by 6 bases and J by 5 bases, with 22 bases between the two germline ends. The CDR3 extends over 16 amino acids. Written as DNA, the CDR3 is TGTGCCAGCAGTCCCTGGGGGGGGGGCCTAGGGGAGACCCAGTACTTC. As protein: CASSPWGGGLGETQYF. Looking up the rest from reference TRBV7-2 and TRBJ2-5 gives the full variable domain: GAGVSQSPSNKVTEKGKDVELRCDPISGHTALYWYRQSLGQGLEFLIYFQGNSAPDKSGLPSDRFSAERTGGSVSTLTIQRTQQEDSAVYLCASSPWGGGLGETQYFGPGTRLLVL.

The table lists this clonotype with a count of one. CDR3 amino acids: CATKTGLSTEAFF. DNA for the CDR3: TGTGCCACCAAAACGGGGTTGAGCACTGAAGCTTTCTTT. This chain connects TRBV28 to TRBJ1-1; D remains ambiguous. The V gene lost 10 bases and the J gene lost 4 bases, with 16 bases spanning the gap. Looked up from germline, CDR1 is MDHEN and CDR2 is SYDVKM. The CDR3 spans 13 residues.

J is TRBJ1-2 and V is TRBV27, with D hard to call. Germline assignment: CDR1 MNHEY and CDR2 SMNVEV (reference sequence). The CDR3 extends over 15 amino acids. The V end was cut by 2 bases, the J end by 4 bases, with 14 bases between. CDR3 DNA sequence: TGTGCCAGCAGTTTAAGTAGGGCAGAAATCTATGGCTACACCTTC. This codes for CASSLSRAEIYGYTF.

The CDR3 DNA sequence: TGTGCCACCAGCAGAGCACGGCGGGAGCCCCAGCATTTT. Translation: CATSRARREPQHF. This sequence joins TRBV15 and TRBJ1-5; D is unclear. Per the germline V gene, CDR1 is LNHNV and CDR2 is YYDKDF (reference sequence). V lost 1 base and J lost 8, with 9 bases in between. This CDR3 is built from 13 residues.

The chain joins TRBV20-1 to TRBJ2-3; 10 nucleotides align to TRBD2. CDR1 and CDR2 from the germline V gene are DFQATT and SNEGSKA (reference sequence). J gave up 4 bases and V 0 bases, and 7 bases lay outside the gene matches. There are 16 residues in the CDR3. In nucleotides, the CDR3 is TGCAGTGCTAGAGATTTTCAGCGGGGGGGCCCAGATACGCAGTATTTT. This encodes CSARDFQRGGPDTQYF.

This clonotype was seen only once. One junction end does not reproduce the germline sequence, and a read error may be involved. V and J are TRBV7-2 and TRBJ1-3, with 10 positions matching TRBD1. Germline V gene lookup returns CDR1 SGHTA and CDR2 FQGNSA. CDR3 length: 15 amino acids. CDR3 DNA: TGTGCCAGCAGCCGGGACAGGGGACTTGGAAGCACCATATATTTT. Its translation: CASSRDRGLGSTIYF. Together with reference TRBV7-2 and TRBJ1-3, the CDR3 gives the full variable domain: GAGVSQSPSNKVTEKGKDVELRCDPISGHTALYWYRQSLGQGLEFLIYFQGNSAPDKSGLPSDRFSAERTGGSVSTLTIQRTQQEDSAVYLCASSRDRGLGSTIYFGEGSWLTVV.

This clonotype was detected ten times or more. The chain couples TRBV6-6 to TRBJ2-1, with D perhaps matching TRBD2 (6 bases). This CDR3 contains 16 residues. In germline, CDR1 is MNHNY, CDR2 SVGAGI (reference sequence). The V gene lost 5 bases and the J gene lost 0 bases, with 14 bases spanning the gap. CDR3 residues: CASSKTSGGSYNEQFF. CDR3 nucleotides: TGTGCCAGCAGTAAAACTTCCGGGGGCTCCTACAATGAGCAGTTCTTC.

This clonotype was found a few times. The chain joins TRBV10-3 to TRBJ2-5; the D gene is possibly TRBD1 (5 bases). Germline loops: CDR1 ENHRY, CDR2 SYGVKD. CDR3 length equals 13 residues. V was trimmed by 4 bases and J by 11 bases, leaving 17 bases between them. DNA of the CDR3: TGTGCCATCAGTGCCGAAATGACAGCTCAGCAGTACTTC. Its protein product is CAISAEMTAQQYF.

This clonotype was detected a few times. The chain couples TRBV5-1 to TRBJ2-3, with 9 bases fitting TRBD2. Germline lookup yields CDR1 SGHRS and CDR2 YFSETQ. Unmatched junction bases numbered 4, after V lost 0 bases and J lost 8 bases. The CDR3 consists of 14 residues. This CDR3 reads CASSLVSGGGTQYF. The DNA for the CDR3 is TGCGCCAGCAGCTTGGTTAGCGGGGGCGGTACGCAGTATTTT.

Note on this clonotype: A read error may produce the germline difference seen at one junction end. This chain uses TRBV18 with TRBJ1-1; TRBD1 aligns across 8 bases. The CDR3 is made up of 14 amino acids. The germline V gene encodes CDR1 KGHSH and CDR2 LQKENI. The chain's CDR3 is CASSPRTGRTEAFF. CDR3 DNA: TGCGCCAGCAGCCCCCGGACAGGGAGGACTGAAGCTTTCTTT.

This chain connects TRBV20-1 to TRBJ1-2; TRBD1 aligns across 9 bases. From germline, CDR1 is DFQATT and CDR2 SNEGSKA (reference sequence). Trimming cost V 0 bases and J 4 bases; bases outside gene matches: 9. There are 16 residues in the CDR3. This CDR3 is CSARDPGQGMAYGYTF. The CDR3 nucleotides read TGCAGTGCTAGAGACCCAGGACAGGGGATGGCCTATGGCTACACCTTC.

This clonotype occurred a few times. The rearrangement joins TRBV5-5 to TRBJ2-3, with D possibly being TRBD1 (6 bases). The CDR3 is 16 amino acids. Germline lookup yields CDR1 SGHKS and CDR2 YYEKEE (reference sequence). V shed 0 bases and J shed 0 bases, with 11 bases lying between them. The CDR3 DNA follows: TGTGCCAGCAGCTTGGGCCGTGGACAGAGCACAGATACGCAGTATTTT. Translating gives CASSLGRGQSTDTQYF. Full variable domain (rest looked up from reference TRBV5-5 and TRBJ2-3): DAGVTQSPTHLIKTRGQQVTLRCSPISGHKSVSWYQQVLGQGPQFIFQYYEKEERGRGNFPDRFSARQFPNYSSELNVNALLLGDSALYLCASSLGRGQSTDTQYFGPGTRLTVL.

The rearrangement links TRBV2 to TRBJ2-5; TRBD1 is a possible D gene (5 bases). Per the germline V gene, CDR1 is SNHLY and CDR2 is FYNNEI. This CDR3 contains 14 residues. V shed 8 bases and J shed 5 bases, with 18 bases lying between them. The CDR3 sequence is CASGERVAGETQYF. The CDR3 DNA sequence: TGTGCCAGCGGGGAAAGGGTAGCAGGGGAGACCCAGTACTTC.

This clonotype showed up just a few times. This chain links TRBV6-2 or TRBV6-3 with TRBJ2-1; the D gene is possibly TRBD2 (5 bases). The CDR3 sequence is 14 residues long. V lost 8 bases to trimming and J lost 2 bases, with 13 bases between them. Germline V gives CDR1 MNHEY, CDR2 SVGEGT. The CDR3 nucleotides are TGTGCCAGCTTACGAGCGGCGACCTACAATGAGCAGTTCTTC. It is translated as CASLRAATYNEQFF.

V gene TRBV4-1 combines with J gene TRBJ2-4; D may be TRBD1 (5 bases). The J call is doubtful: the DNA matches TRBJ2-7 better. CDR3 length equals 13 residues. Germline V CDR1 and CDR2: MGHRA, YSYEKL. The DNA of the CDR3 is TGCGCCAGCAGCGCACAGGAGCCCTACGAGCAGTACTTC. This codes for CASSAQEPYEQYF.